This T cell receptor (beta chain) derives from a study of response to subunit inactivated influenza vaccine. Each CDR3 protein gets one entry after TCRdb re-called the RT-PCR reads with MiXCR. The profile shows hundreds of thousands of distinct CDR3 sequences, 11% of them singletons. This clonotype was observed a handful of times. These sequences were also reported in another study, on T cells expressing NK-cell markers. This second study says: TCR beta libraries carry UMIs added by 5'RACE template switching. Underlying the TCR beta repertoires were sorted CD3+CD56+NKG2C+, CD3+CD56+NKG2C- and CD3+CD56-NKG2C+ T cells. Within several experiments, an anti-gamma-delta TCR antibody kept the sorting limited to alpha-beta TCR T cells.

The sample here was PBMCs from blood, taken on the day of vaccination. This clonotype originated in a man aged 50-60 years who received an inactivated influenza vaccine.

The CDR3 protein is CASRNSNQETQYF. The CDR3 DNA reads TGTGCCAGCAGAAACAGCAACCAAGAGACCCAGTACTTC. The chain uses TRBV12-3 or TRBV12-4 and TRBJ2-5; no firm D call. V was cut by 6 bases and J by 0 bases, with 8 bases left in between. CDR3 length: 13 amino acids.